These 12 T cell receptor beta chains came from one sample sequenced in a study of control samples from healthy donors and cancer patients. Clones were sequenced by immunoSEQ multiplex PCR, and TCRdb holds only the in-frame ones, with some missing. The top ten hold about 0.73% of the sample, which has 150,000 to 200,000 clones, around nine tenths seen once. Sequenced input: blood. The origin of the receptors is a woman in her 30s in good health.

This chain connects TRBV9 to TRBJ1-4, with TRBD1 identical over 8 bases. The junction had 5 bases not matched to a gene; V was cut back by 4 bases and J by 3 bases. This CDR3 is 15 amino acids long. Looked up from germline, CDR1 is SGDLS and CDR2 is YYNGEE. As DNA, the CDR3 is TGTGCCAGCAGCCCCGGACAGGGTGCTAATGAAAAACTGTTTTTT. Protein: CASSPGQGANEKLFF.

For the CDR3, the DNA is TGTGCCAGCCAAGAGGGCGGGAGATGGTATTTT. Its translation is CASQEGGRWYF. The chain recombines TRBV12-3 or TRBV12-4 with TRBJ2-3, with 7 nucleotides matching TRBD2. CDR3 length equals 11 residues. The V gene end was trimmed by 8 bases and the J gene end by 14 bases; junction bases not matched to a gene: 10.

This chain uses TRBV15 with TRBJ2-3; 10 bases match TRBD1. CDR1 LNHNV and CDR2 YYDKDF come from the germline V gene (reference sequence). The CDR3 has 16 residues. V lost 0 bases, J lost 4 bases, and 4 bases stayed unmatched. The chain's CDR3 is CATSREPGQGSDTQYF. In nucleotides, the CDR3 is TGTGCCACCAGCAGAGAACCGGGACAGGGGTCAGATACGCAGTATTTT.

The CDR3 bases are TGTGCCAGCAGTTCGGGGAGTGAAGCTTTCTTT. Residues: CASSSGSEAFF. The chain has TRBV5-5 and TRBJ1-1; D is ambiguous. There are 11 residues in the CDR3. Between the trimmed V and J ends, which lost 5 bases and 7 bases, there was a span of 9 bases. In germline, CDR1 is SGHKS, CDR2 YYEKEE (reference sequence).

V and J are TRBV2 and TRBJ2-3, with D possibly being TRBD2 (5 bases). V was clipped by 6 bases and J by 7 bases, with 14 bases between them. The germline V gene encodes CDR1 SNHLY and CDR2 FYNNEI. This CDR3 is built from 13 residues. As DNA, the CDR3 is TGTGCCAGCAGAGAGGTCCCGGGAAATACGCAGTATTTT. Translating gives CASREVPGNTQYF.

This chain connects TRBV7-9 to TRBJ2-1; 13 bases map to TRBD2. The CDR3 loop spans 15 amino acids. Trimming cost V 5 bases and J 6 bases; bases outside gene matches: 4. Germline V gene lookup returns CDR1 SEHNR and CDR2 FQNEAQ (reference sequence). This CDR3 reads CASSGTSGRANEQFF. CDR3 DNA sequence: TGTGCCAGCAGCGGCACTAGCGGGAGGGCCAATGAGCAGTTCTTC.

The CDR3 here is CASSYGGPLSEQYF. DNA for the CDR3: TGTGCCAGCAGTTACGGGGGGCCTTTATCCGAGCAGTACTTC. This chain connects TRBV6-5 to TRBJ2-7; D is perhaps TRBD1 or TRBD2 (6 bases each). This CDR3 comprises 14 residues. The germline V gene has CDR1 MNHEY and CDR2 SVGAGI. V was shortened by 2 bases and J by 6 bases, with 14 bases between the two germline ends.

This clone was seen only once. This rearrangement joins TRBV24-1 to TRBJ1-5; TRBD1 matches at 12 bases. Germline CDR1 reads KGHDR; CDR2 reads SFDVKD. CDR3 length equals 15 residues. V was clipped by 12 bases and J by 2 bases; unmatched bases: 7. CDR3 coding DNA: TGTGCCGTGGGACAGGGGGCTCAAGGCAATCAGCCCCAGCATTTT. Its protein product is CAVGQGAQGNQPQHF.

The V gene is TRBV5-1, the J gene TRBJ1-1; D might be TRBD1 (6 bases). The germline CDR1 and CDR2 sequences are SGHRS and YFSETQ. The CDR3 has 16 amino acids. Trimming cost V 0 bases and J 0 bases, with 12 bases left between them. In nucleotides, the CDR3 is TGCGCCAGCAGCTTGGACGGACAGCGCTTGAACACTGAAGCTTTCTTT. Amino acids: CASSLDGQRLNTEAFF.

The chain couples TRBV6-1 to TRBJ2-3; 9 bases match TRBD1. The CDR3 has 17 residues. The germline V gene encodes CDR1 MNHNS and CDR2 SASEGT. The V segment lost 0 bases and the J segment 5 bases; nucleotides outside the gene matches: 9. The CDR3 sequence is CASSEAVPGQGIDTQYF. The CDR3 nucleotides are TGTGCCAGCAGTGAAGCGGTTCCGGGACAGGGCATAGATACGCAGTATTTT.

The V and J genes are TRBV9 and TRBJ1-5, with 7 bases identical to TRBD1. V lost 0 bases and J lost 5; bases outside the gene matches: 8. There are 16 residues in the CDR3. Germline CDR1 and CDR2: SGDLS and YYNGEE. The DNA for the CDR3 is TGTGCCAGCAGCGTAGAAGACAGGGCAAGGGATCAGCCCCAGCATTTT. It is translated as CASSVEDRARDQPQHF. Supplemented by reference TRBV9 and TRBJ1-5, the full variable domain reads DSGVTQTPKHLITATGQRVTLRCSPRSGDLSVYWYQQSLDQGLQFLIQYYNGEERAKGNILERFSAQQFPDLHSELNLSSLELGDSALYFCASSVEDRARDQPQHFGDGTRLSIL.

The chain is built from TRBV28 and TRBJ2-5; TRBD1 agrees at 7 bases. V lost 8 bases to trimming and J lost 1 base; unmatched junction nucleotides: 4. The CDR3 is 13 amino acids. Germline V lookup: CDR1 MDHEN, CDR2 SYDVKM. The CDR3 DNA reads TGTGCCAGCGAGGGGGCAACCCAAGAGACCCAGTACTTC. Translation gives CASEGATQETQYF.